These 24 T cell receptor beta chains were sequenced from one sample in a study of blood T cell repertoires in COVID-19. This table comes from immunoSEQ multiplex PCR, and its TCRdb copy is limited to in-frame clones, with some not included. The sample includes 150,000 to 200,000 clones, about four fifths of them seen just once. The sample taken for sequencing was peripheral blood. The origin of the receptors is a man aged 65 to 79 with active or convalescent COVID-19.

This chain connects TRBV4-2 to TRBJ2-2; 8 bases are a match to TRBD2. The CDR3 covers 15 residues. Germline V gene data show CDR1 as LGHNA and CDR2 as YNFKEQ. V shed 6 bases and J 5 bases; nucleotides not matched to a gene: 8. For the CDR3, the DNA is TGTGCCAGCAGGCGGGAGGACAGTGCAACCGGGGAGCTGTTTTTT. Protein product: CASRREDSATGELFF.

V and J are TRBV6-5 and TRBJ2-7, with 13 positions matching TRBD2. J lost 5 bases, V lost 10 bases, and 5 bases had no gene match. Per the germline V gene, CDR1 is MNHEY and CDR2 is SVGAGI. The CDR3 loop spans 13 amino acids. CDR3 amino acids: CATLTSGRNEQYF. The CDR3, as DNA: TGTGCCACCTTGACTAGCGGGAGGAACGAGCAGTACTTC.

There are a few counts of this clone. Other DNA sequences in the sample encode the same CDR3. The chain uses TRBV5-6 and TRBJ1-4, with no clear D. Per germline, CDR1 SGHDT and CDR2 YYEEEE. Trimming shortened V by 4 bases and J by 0 bases, and 10 bases separated the two germline ends. This CDR3 comprises 15 residues. Written as DNA, the CDR3 is TGTGCCAGCAGCCCTTCGGGTTCAACTAATGAAAAACTGTTTTTT. Amino acid sequence: CASSPSGSTNEKLFF.

V gene TRBV11-2 combines with J gene TRBJ1-4; D uncertain. Trimming took 6 bases from V and 0 from J, leaving 5 bases between them. The CDR3 runs to 13 residues. Germline V gene sequence: CDR1 SGHAT, CDR2 FQNNGV. CDR3: CASSFSTNEKLFF. The CDR3 DNA sequence: TGTGCCAGCAGTTTCTCAACTAATGAAAAACTGTTTTTT.

The table lists this clone with a few counts. The rearrangement uses TRBV6-6 and TRBJ1-5; tentative D call: TRBD1 (6 bases). The CDR3 is 16 amino acids. V was shortened by 7 bases and J by 6 bases, with 22 bases between the two germline ends. CDR1 is MNHNY, CDR2 SVGAGI, per germline (reference sequence). CDR3 in DNA: TGTGCCAGCACCCTCCCCGGGGGGCAGGGCTCTCAGCCCCAGCATTTT. Its protein product is CASTLPGGQGSQPQHF.

This chain joins TRBV19 and TRBJ2-7, with D possibly TRBD1 on 5 matching bases. Germline-derived CDR1 and CDR2 are LNHDA and SQIVND (reference sequence). CDR3 length: 14 residues. V was cut by 4 bases and J by 0 bases, with 10 bases left in between. The CDR3 reads CASSKGADSYEQYF. The CDR3 DNA reads as TGTGCCAGTAGTAAAGGGGCGGACTCCTACGAGCAGTACTTC.

This clone was seen a handful of times. The genes are TRBV18 and TRBJ2-4; D may be TRBD1 (5 bases). Looked up from germline, CDR1 is KGHSH and CDR2 is LQKENI. The V and J ends lost 4 bases and 6 bases respectively, with 16 bases between them. The CDR3 runs 15 residues. CDR3 DNA: TGTGCCAGCTCACTTACCGGCATGCAGGGAAACATTCAGTACTTC. Its protein product is CASSLTGMQGNIQYF.

The sample holds a few counts of this clone. The chain uses TRBV9 and TRBJ1-1; TRBD1 aligns across 7 bases. The germline V gene has CDR1 SGDLS and CDR2 YYNGEE. J gave up 3 bases and V 3 bases, and 5 bases lay outside the gene matches. There are 14 residues in the CDR3. The CDR3 reads CASSATGVYTEAFF. DNA for the CDR3: TGTGCCAGCAGCGCTACAGGGGTGTACACTGAAGCTTTCTTT. Full variable domain (outside the CDR3, taken from reference TRBV9 and TRBJ1-1): DSGVTQTPKHLITATGQRVTLRCSPRSGDLSVYWYQQSLDQGLQFLIQYYNGEERAKGNILERFSAQQFPDLHSELNLSSLELGDSALYFCASSATGVYTEAFFGQGTRLTVV.

The chain carries TRBV6-5 and TRBJ1-1, with 9 bases identical to TRBD1. The germline CDR1 and CDR2 sequences are MNHEY and SVGAGI. V lost 8 bases and J lost 3; bases outside the gene matches: 7. The length of the CDR3 is 14 residues. DNA for the CDR3: TGTGCCAGCTCCGGCAGGACAGGGGACACTGAAGCTTTCTTT. Amino acids: CASSGRTGDTEAFF.

The chain joins TRBV2 to TRBJ1-5, with D unclear. Between the trimmed V and J ends, which lost 3 bases and 5 bases, there was a span of 11 bases. There are 14 residues in the CDR3. CDR1 and CDR2 (germline): SNHLY, FYNNEI. CDR3 region: CASSEMGSHQPQHF. As DNA, the CDR3 is TGTGCCAGCAGTGAGATGGGGAGTCATCAGCCCCAGCATTTT.

V and J are TRBV18 and TRBJ2-1, with D possibly being TRBD2 (6 bases). Germline values: CDR1 KGHSH, CDR2 LQKENI. V gave up 3 bases and J gave up 1 base, with 10 bases separating them. The CDR3 runs 15 residues. The CDR3 coding sequence is TGTGCCAGCTCACCTAATGCGGGATCCTACAATGAGCAGTTCTTC. Its protein product is CASSPNAGSYNEQFF.

The chain combines TRBV19 with TRBJ1-1; D is perhaps TRBD1 (5 bases). With 7 bases removed from V and 1 base from J, the gap between germline ends came to 16 bases. Germline CDR1 and CDR2: LNHDA and SQIVND (reference sequence). This CDR3 has 15 residues. CDR3 protein: CASTAGYSGNTEAFF. CDR3 sequence (DNA): TGTGCCAGTACTGCAGGGTATTCGGGGAACACTGAAGCTTTCTTT.

This clone has a handful of counts. This chain connects TRBV19 to TRBJ2-7; possible D gene TRBD1, 6 bases. The V gene's germline CDR1 is LNHDA and CDR2 SQIVND (reference sequence). V lost 5 bases and J lost 6, with 14 bases in between. CDR3 length: 13 residues. The CDR3 protein is CASSPRQESEQYF. In DNA, the CDR3 is TGTGCCAGTAGTCCTCGACAGGAGAGCGAGCAGTACTTC.

CDR3 DNA: TGTGCCAGCAGCTTAGTTGTTAATAATTCACCCCTCCACTTT. Protein product: CASSLVVNNSPLHF. The chain links TRBV7-2 to TRBJ1-6; D call uncertain. The CDR3 sequence is 14 residues long. V was cut by 1 base and J by 5 bases, with 6 bases left in between. CDR1 is SGHTA and CDR2 is FQGNSA in the germline V gene.

V gene TRBV5-3 combines with J gene TRBJ2-1; D gene unclear. TRBV5-3 is given ORF status, its function remaining uncertain. Trimming stripped 4 bases from V and 5 bases from J, with 7 bases between. CDR3 size: 12 residues. The CDR3 sequence: CARSARDNEQFF. The CDR3 DNA reads TGTGCCAGAAGCGCAAGAGACAATGAGCAGTTCTTC.

This clone has only a few counts. The chain employs TRBV12-3 or TRBV12-4 and TRBJ2-7, with D perhaps matching TRBD2 (5 bases). The CDR3 runs to 13 residues. The V and J ends lost 3 bases and 6 bases respectively, with 12 bases between them. The CDR3 here is CASSFSSHGEQYF. Here the CDR3 DNA reads TGTGCCAGCAGTTTCTCTAGCCACGGCGAGCAGTACTTC.

The J gene is TRBJ1-1, the V gene TRBV19; no clear D gene. From germline, CDR1 is LNHDA and CDR2 SQIVND (reference sequence). The CDR3 contains 13 residues. V was cut by 3 bases and J by 3 bases, with 8 bases left in between. The CDR3: CASSMGADTEAFF. The CDR3 DNA sequence: TGTGCCAGTAGTATGGGTGCGGACACTGAAGCTTTCTTT.

The chain is built from TRBV5-1 and TRBJ2-1; 8 bases agree with TRBD1. The V and J ends lost 3 bases and 7 bases, in that order; junction bases with no gene match: 12. Germline assignment: CDR1 SGHRS and CDR2 YFSETQ. The length of the CDR3 is 16 residues. DNA of the CDR3: TGCGCCAGCAGCTGGCGAACAGGGGGAACTCAAAATGAGCAGTTCTTC. Its translation: CASSWRTGGTQNEQFF.

This clone came up once. This chain joins TRBV6-2 or TRBV6-3 and TRBJ2-7; a possible D gene is TRBD2 (7 bases). Germline assignment: CDR1 MNHEY and CDR2 SVGEGT. CDR3 length equals 13 residues. Between the trimmed V and J ends, which lost 2 bases and 5 bases, there was a span of 10 bases. The CDR3 reads CASSYGGGHEQYF. The CDR3 DNA reads as TGTGCCAGCAGTTACGGGGGGGGGCACGAGCAGTACTTC.

V gene TRBV24-1 combines with J gene TRBJ1-3; 10 bases align to TRBD1. Germline V gene sequence: CDR1 KGHDR, CDR2 SFDVKD. The length of the CDR3 is 16 residues. The J segment lost 4 bases and the V segment lost 4 bases, leaving 6 bases of the junction unmatched. In DNA form, the CDR3 reads TGTGCCACCAGTGACCGACAGGGGGCATGCGGAAACACCATATATTTT. It translates to CATSDRQGACGNTIYF.

The chain joins TRBV7-2 to TRBJ2-3, with 11 bases lining up with TRBD2. This CDR3 is 19 amino acids long. J was trimmed by 3 bases and V by 0 bases; bases with no gene match: 11. Germline values: CDR1 SGHTA, CDR2 FQGNSA. The CDR3 nucleotides read TGTGCCAGCAGCTTAGCGAGTAGCGGGGGGGCTACATGGACAGATACGCAGTATTTT. It is translated as CASSLASSGGATWTDTQYF.

J is TRBJ1-2 and V is TRBV27; D uncertain. In germline, CDR1 is MNHEY, CDR2 SMNVEV (reference sequence). The CDR3 is 14 amino acids. V lost 4 bases, J lost 3 bases, and 12 bases lay in between. The CDR3 DNA sequence: TGTGCCAGCAGTTCTACCGGGTTGGACTATGGCTACACCTTC. This sequence encodes CASSSTGLDYGYTF.

This clone was observed once. The CDR3 DNA is TGTGCCAGCAGCCAATGGGGACAGGGGGTGACAGATACGCAGTATTTT. Translation: CASSQWGQGVTDTQYF. The genes are TRBV4-2 and TRBJ2-3, with 11 nucleotides matching TRBD1. Looked up from germline, CDR1 is LGHNA and CDR2 is YNFKEQ. The CDR3 contains 16 residues. Trimming removed 2 bases from V and 3 bases from J; junction bases left unmatched: 4.

The J gene is TRBJ2-3, the V gene TRBV30; tentatively, D is TRBD2 (6 bases). CDR1 and CDR2 (germline): GTSNPN, SVGIG (reference sequence). The CDR3 is 12 residues long. V lost 3 bases and J lost 8, with 12 bases in between. CDR3 nucleotide sequence: TGTGCCTGGAGCGCTAGCGAAGGTACGCAGTATTTT. It specifies CAWSASEGTQYF. The full variable domain, its missing parts supplied by reference TRBV30 and TRBJ2-3, is SQTIHQWPATLVQPVGSPLSLECTVEGTSNPNLYWYRQAAGRGLQLLFYSVGIGQISSEVPQNLSASRPQDRQFILSSKKLLLSDSGFYLCAWSASEGTQYFGPGTRLTVL.